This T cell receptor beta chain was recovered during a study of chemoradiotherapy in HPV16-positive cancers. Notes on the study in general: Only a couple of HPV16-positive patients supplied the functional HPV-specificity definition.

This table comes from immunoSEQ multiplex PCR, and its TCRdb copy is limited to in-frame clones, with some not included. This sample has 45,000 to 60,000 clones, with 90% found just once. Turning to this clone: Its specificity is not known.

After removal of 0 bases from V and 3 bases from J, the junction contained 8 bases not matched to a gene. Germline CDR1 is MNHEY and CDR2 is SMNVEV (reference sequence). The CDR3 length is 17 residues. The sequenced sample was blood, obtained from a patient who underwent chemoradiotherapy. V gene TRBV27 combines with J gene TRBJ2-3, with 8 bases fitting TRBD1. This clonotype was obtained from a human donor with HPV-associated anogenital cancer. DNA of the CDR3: TGTGCCAGCAGTTTATCGAGCCCCCAGGGGGCGACAGATACGCAGTATTTT. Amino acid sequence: CASSLSSPQGATDTQYF.